The 18 T cell receptor beta chains below come from one sample, sequenced in a study of cytomegalovirus exposure and HLA in healthy donors. This PCR relied on a set of 60 Vbeta primers and 13 Jbeta primers. This table comes from immunoSEQ multiplex PCR, and its TCRdb copy is limited to in-frame clones, with some not included. Of approximately 160,000 clones detected, around 66% appear once; the ten largest clones hold 3%. Sequencing was performed on PBMCs. These receptors all come from a woman in her twenties or thirties in good health and CMV-seropositive.

The chain uses TRBV29-1 and TRBJ1-1; 7 bases are a match to TRBD1. This CDR3 has 13 amino acids. Looked up from germline, CDR1 is SQVTM and CDR2 is ANQGSEA. V was clipped by 4 bases and J by 1 base; unmatched bases: 3. CDR3 bases: TGCAGCGTTGCGACAGGGACGAACACTGAAGCTTTCTTT. The encoded protein is CSVATGTNTEAFF.

The chain employs TRBV7-6 and TRBJ2-7; 11 bases line up with TRBD2. V lost 4 bases, J lost 7 bases, and 12 bases stayed unmatched. CDR1 is SGHVS and CDR2 is FNYEAQ in the germline V gene. There are 16 residues in the CDR3. The CDR3 protein is CASSSFSGRAMGEQYF. The CDR3 coding sequence is TGTGCCAGCAGCTCATTTAGCGGGAGGGCCATGGGGGAGCAGTACTTC. Supplemented by reference TRBV7-6 and TRBJ2-7, the full variable domain reads GAGVSQSPRYKVTKRGQDVALRCDPISGHVSLYWYRQALGQGPEFLTYFNYEAQQDKSGLPNDRFSAERPEGSISTLTIQRTEQRDSAMYRCASSSFSGRAMGEQYFGPGTRLTVT.

This clone was seen more than once but under ten times. The rearrangement uses TRBV5-1 and TRBJ1-4, with a weak D call TRBD1 (5 bases). This CDR3 spans 15 amino acids. The V end lost 0 bases, the J end lost 8 bases, and 14 bases lay between the germline ends. Germline V gene sequence: CDR1 SGHRS, CDR2 YFSETQ. The CDR3 nucleotides read TGCGCCAGCAGCTTGGACCCAGGGTTGGCGGAAAAACTGTTTTTT. Residues: CASSLDPGLAEKLFF.

The sample holds a few counts of this clone. The chain combines TRBV27 with TRBJ2-1, with 7 positions matching TRBD1. V was clipped by 6 bases and J by 4 bases; unmatched bases: 6. CDR3 length: 14 amino acids. CDR1 and CDR2 from the germline V gene are MNHEY and SMNVEV (reference sequence). CDR3 sequence reads: CASSPTGQYNEQFF. The CDR3, as DNA: TGTGCCAGCAGCCCCACGGGACAGTACAATGAGCAGTTCTTC.

The genes are TRBV4-1 and TRBJ2-5; 8 bases map to TRBD1. This CDR3 spans 17 amino acids. V shed 1 base and J 1 base; nucleotides not matched to a gene: 8. Germline values: CDR1 MGHRA, CDR2 YSYEKL. CDR3 bases: TGCGCCAGCAGCCAAGCGACAGGGGCCATGCTCCAAGAGACCCAGTACTTC. Protein sequence: CASSQATGAMLQETQYF.

This chain joins TRBV15 and TRBJ2-2; D is unresolved. CDR1 is LNHNV and CDR2 is YYDKDF in the germline V gene (reference sequence). Deletions cut 0 bases from V and 7 bases from J, with 3 bases between. This CDR3 spans 12 amino acids. Here the CDR3 reads CATSRDYGELFF. CDR3 bases: TGTGCCACCAGCAGAGATTACGGGGAGCTGTTTTTT. The variable domain in full, completed from reference TRBV15 and TRBJ2-2, reads DAMVIQNPRYQVTQFGKPVTLSCSQTLNHNVMYWYQQKSSQAPKLLFHYYDKDFNNEADTPDNFQSRRPNTSFCFLDIRSPGLGDTAMYLCATSRDYGELFFGEGSRLTVL.

This clone was detected once. The rearrangement links TRBV11-2 to TRBJ1-1, with D possibly TRBD1 on 6 matching bases. The CDR3 runs 15 residues. Germline values: CDR1 SGHAT, CDR2 FQNNGV. V lost 0 bases and J lost 3, with 11 bases in between. CDR3 sequence (DNA): TGTGCCAGCAGCTTAGACATTACAGGGTACACTGAAGCTTTCTTT. Its protein product is CASSLDITGYTEAFF.

The rearrangement links TRBV10-1 to TRBJ1-1, with D tentatively TRBD1 (5 bases). Germline V gene sequence: CDR1 WNHNN, CDR2 SYGVQD (reference sequence). Trimming left V 6 bases short and J 3 bases short, with 11 bases between. The length of the CDR3 is 13 residues. Written as DNA, the CDR3 is TGCGCCAGCAGACTCTCGGGGGACACTGAAGCTTTCTTT. Translation: CASRLSGDTEAFF.

V is TRBV5-6 and J is TRBJ1-1; 12 bases align to TRBD1. V lost 4 bases and J lost 5; bases outside the gene matches: 3. Germline loops: CDR1 SGHDT, CDR2 YYEEEE. The CDR3 loop spans 14 amino acids. The CDR3 region is CASSVGQGATEAFF. For the CDR3, the DNA is TGTGCCAGCAGCGTGGGACAGGGGGCGACTGAAGCTTTCTTT.

The J gene is TRBJ2-7, the V gene TRBV2, with 7 bases matching TRBD1. The CDR3 covers 11 residues. The V gene's germline CDR1 is SNHLY and CDR2 FYNNEI. Losses at the gene ends were 10 bases for V and 6 bases for J; bases not matched to a gene: 6. CDR3 in DNA: TGTGCCATCTTACAGGGGAGCGAGCAGTACTTC. This translates into CAILQGSEQYF.

This clone showed up just a few times. The DNA of the CDR3 is TGTGCCAGCAGTGAAGCGCCCAGGGGGGATTCACCCCTCCACTTT. Translation gives CASSEAPRGDSPLHF. The V gene is TRBV6-1, the J gene TRBJ1-6, with 7 bases that match TRBD1. Looked up from germline, CDR1 is MNHNS and CDR2 is SASEGT. This CDR3 region has 15 residues. With V trimmed by 0 bases and J by 8 bases, 4 bases remained unmatched.

The chain combines TRBV7-9 with TRBJ2-1, with 8 nucleotides matching TRBD2. The junction had 12 bases not matched to a gene; V was cut back by 5 bases and J by 6 bases. The CDR3 length is 16 residues. Germline V gene data show CDR1 as SEHNR and CDR2 as FQNEAQ (reference sequence). This chain's CDR3 is CASSQPIAGPSNEQFF. The CDR3 bases are TGTGCCAGCAGCCAGCCTATAGCGGGGCCATCCAATGAGCAGTTCTTC.

This clone was found a few times. V gene TRBV18 combines with J gene TRBJ2-7, with D maybe TRBD1 (5 bases). With 4 bases removed from V and 6 bases from J, the gap between germline ends came to 13 bases. The CDR3 runs 13 residues. The germline CDR1 and CDR2 sequences are KGHSH and LQKENI. The CDR3 is CASSRSWGGEQYF. CDR3 in DNA: TGTGCCAGCTCACGATCGTGGGGCGGCGAGCAGTACTTC. The variable domain in full, completed from reference TRBV18 and TRBJ2-7, reads NAGVMQNPRHLVRRRGQEARLRCSPMKGHSHVYWYRQLPEEGLKFMVYLQKENIIDESGMPKERFSAEFPKEGPSILRIQQVVRGDSAAYFCASSRSWGGEQYFGPGTRLTVT.

The chain has TRBV29-1 and TRBJ1-1; TRBD1 aligns across 12 bases. CDR1 and CDR2 from the germline V gene are SQVTM and ANQGSEA. The CDR3 totals 14 residues. J lost 4 bases, V lost 7 bases, and 7 bases had no gene match. The CDR3 spells CSGGGDRGLTEAFF. For the CDR3, the DNA is TGCAGCGGGGGAGGGGACAGGGGGCTCACTGAAGCTTTCTTT.

This clone turned up a few times. The gene calls are TRBV10-3 and TRBJ2-3; D is perhaps TRBD2 (6 bases). V lost 4 bases to trimming and J lost 0 bases, with 11 bases between them. Germline values: CDR1 ENHRY, CDR2 SYGVKD. This CDR3 contains 15 residues. In DNA, the CDR3 is TGTGCCATCAGTGGGCGGGACCACAGCACAGATACGCAGTATTTT. As protein: CAISGRDHSTDTQYF.

The genes are TRBV5-6 and TRBJ1-3; 9 nucleotides agree with TRBD1. The germline V gene encodes CDR1 SGHDT and CDR2 YYEEEE. CDR3 length: 15 amino acids. V dropped 4 bases and J dropped 4; count of bases not matched to a gene: 6. In nucleotides, the CDR3 is TGTGCCAGCAGCGCGGGACAGGGAACAGGAAACACCATATATTTT. Protein: CASSAGQGTGNTIYF.

The chain couples TRBV18 to TRBJ2-7, with D possibly being TRBD1 (6 bases). The germline V gene has CDR1 KGHSH and CDR2 LQKENI. Trimming removed 0 bases from V and 2 bases from J, with 8 bases in between. The CDR3 length is 14 residues. CDR3 loop: CASSPPRGTYEQYF. CDR3 nucleotide sequence: TGTGCCAGCTCACCACCCAGGGGTACCTACGAGCAGTACTTC. The full variable domain, with the rest looked up from reference TRBV18 and TRBJ2-7, is NAGVMQNPRHLVRRRGQEARLRCSPMKGHSHVYWYRQLPEEGLKFMVYLQKENIIDESGMPKERFSAEFPKEGPSILRIQQVVRGDSAAYFCASSPPRGTYEQYFGPGTRLTVT.

The V gene is TRBV2, the J gene TRBJ1-4; D uncertain. CDR3 length: 15 residues. The ends were cut back, 6 bases at V and 0 bases at J, with 11 bases in the middle. In germline, CDR1 is SNHLY, CDR2 FYNNEI. The CDR3 loop reads CASRRVIATNEKLFF. The CDR3 DNA sequence: TGTGCCAGCAGGAGGGTTATAGCAACTAATGAAAAACTGTTTTTT. Variable domain in full (rest from reference TRBV2 and TRBJ1-4): EPEVTQTPSHQVTQMGQEVILRCVPISNHLYFYWYRQILGQKVEFLVSFYNNEISEKSEIFDDQFSVERPDGSNFTLKIRSTKLEDSAMYFCASRRVIATNEKLFFGSGTQLSVL.